The 14 T cell receptor beta chains presented below share a single source sample, sequenced in a study of blood T cell repertoires in COVID-19. Measured with immunoSEQ multiplex PCR; TCRdb has only the in-frame clones, and not every one. This table has approximately 480,000 clones, roughly nine tenths appearing once. What was sequenced was peripheral blood. These receptors were obtained from a man between 18 and 35 years old with COVID-19, enrolled during active disease.

V usage is TRBV19 and J usage is TRBJ1-2; D gene ambiguous. The V gene lost 3 bases and the J gene lost 0 bases, with 8 bases spanning the gap. CDR1 LNHDA and CDR2 SQIVND come from the germline V gene (reference sequence). There are 14 residues in the CDR3. The CDR3 coding sequence is TGTGCCAGTAGTATCATGACAACTAACTATGGCTACACCTTC. Its protein is CASSIMTTNYGYTF.

This rearrangement joins TRBV11-2 to TRBJ1-4; D gene unclear. This CDR3 spans 14 amino acids. The V and J ends lost 2 bases and 8 bases respectively, with 12 bases between them. The germline V gene has CDR1 SGHAT and CDR2 FQNNGV. The CDR3 bases are TGTGCCAGCAGCTTAATTCCAGAGAGGGAAAAACTGTTTTTT. Translating it yields CASSLIPEREKLFF.

Turning to this clone: Additional DNA sequences in this sample encode the identical CDR3. The genes are TRBV9 and TRBJ2-1, with 12 bases lining up with TRBD2. Looked up from germline, CDR1 is SGDLS and CDR2 is YYNGEE. Unmatched junction bases numbered 0, after V lost 0 bases and J lost 5 bases. The CDR3 covers 15 residues. CDR3 residues: CASSVGTSGNNEQFF. The DNA of the CDR3 is TGTGCCAGCAGCGTAGGGACTAGCGGGAACAATGAGCAGTTCTTC.

This clone was picked up a small number of times. This sample also contains other DNA sequences that code for the same CDR3. The genes are TRBV19 and TRBJ2-1, with 7 positions matching TRBD2. The V gene end was trimmed by 6 bases and the J gene end by 0 bases; junction bases not matched to a gene: 5. The CDR3 contains 15 residues. Per germline, CDR1 LNHDA and CDR2 SQIVND (reference sequence). The CDR3 DNA sequence: TGTGCCAGTAGCCGCGGGGGAAGCTCCTACAATGAGCAGTTCTTC. Residues: CASSRGGSSYNEQFF.

This clone came up a few times. V is TRBV6-5 and J is TRBJ2-2; TRBD2 might be the D (5 bases). CDR1 and CDR2 from the germline V gene are MNHEY and SVGAGI. With 3 bases removed from V and 7 bases from J, the gap between germline ends came to 12 bases. The CDR3 spans 14 residues. DNA for the CDR3: TGTGCCAGCAGTTATGAGGGATTAGGCGGGGAGCTGTTTTTT. Residues: CASSYEGLGGELFF.

The rearrangement joins TRBV4-2 to TRBJ2-5; 10 positions agree with TRBD2. The CDR3 runs to 17 residues. V trimming: 5 bases; J trimming: 5 bases; junction bases outside the gene matches: 14. The germline V gene encodes CDR1 LGHNA and CDR2 YNFKEQ. CDR3 DNA: TGTGCCAGCAGCAAAGGGGAGCGGGGGGGGCGTTTTGAGACCCAGTACTTC. Translated, it gives CASSKGERGGRFETQYF.

V is TRBV11-2 and J is TRBJ2-5; TRBD1 matches at 9 bases. Trimming removed 2 bases from V and 5 bases from J; junction bases left unmatched: 6. This CDR3 spans 15 amino acids. Germline V gene sequence: CDR1 SGHAT, CDR2 FQNNGV. The CDR3 sequence: CASSLNRGQGETQYF. The CDR3 DNA follows: TGTGCCAGCAGCTTAAACAGGGGGCAGGGGGAGACCCAGTACTTC.

The CDR3 region is CSASTQGGYEQYF. The DNA for the CDR3 is TGCAGTGCTAGTACCCAGGGTGGCTACGAGCAGTACTTC. This chain joins TRBV20-1 and TRBJ2-7; possible D gene TRBD1, 5 bases. Germline-derived CDR1 and CDR2 are DFQATT and SNEGSKA (reference sequence). CDR3 length: 13 amino acids. V gave up 3 bases and J gave up 3 bases, with 12 bases separating them.

In this sample, this clone turned up once. The chain employs TRBV7-2 and TRBJ2-7; 8 nucleotides align to TRBD2. The germline V gene has CDR1 SGHTA and CDR2 FQGNSA. V was pared by 2 bases and J by 6 bases, with 9 bases of the junction left unmatched. The CDR3 extends over 15 amino acids. The CDR3 region is CASSLRSGLDVEQYF. The DNA for the CDR3 is TGTGCCAGCAGCTTAAGGTCGGGACTAGATGTCGAGCAGTACTTC. Complete variable domain (other parts from reference TRBV7-2 and TRBJ2-7): GAGVSQSPSNKVTEKGKDVELRCDPISGHTALYWYRQSLGQGLEFLIYFQGNSAPDKSGLPSDRFSAERTGGSVSTLTIQRTQQEDSAVYLCASSLRSGLDVEQYFGPGTRLTVT.

This sequence joins TRBV11-3 and TRBJ1-1; D is unresolved. V was cut by 5 bases and J by 1 base, with 8 bases left in between. Looked up from germline, CDR1 is SGHNT and CDR2 is YENEEA. There are 13 residues in the CDR3. CDR3 DNA: TGTGCCAGCAGCCTACAGTGGAACACTGAAGCTTTCTTT. Translating it yields CASSLQWNTEAFF.

The J gene is TRBJ1-2, the V gene TRBV5-4, with no clear D. The CDR3 extends over 13 amino acids. CDR1 is SGHNT, CDR2 YYREEE, per germline (reference sequence). The V gene lost 0 bases and the J gene lost 3 bases, with 6 bases spanning the gap. In nucleotides, the CDR3 is TGTGCCAGCAGCTTGGGGCAGGACTATGGCTACACCTTC. Amino acids: CASSLGQDYGYTF.

A few counts support this clone. The V call is TRBV5-6, the J call TRBJ1-3, with TRBD1 matching 7 bases. This CDR3 has 17 residues. Germline V lookup: CDR1 SGHDT, CDR2 YYEEEE. The J segment lost 0 bases and the V segment lost 4 bases, leaving 10 bases of the junction unmatched. CDR3 sequence: CASSPVVGQDSGNTIYF. The DNA for the CDR3 is TGTGCCAGCAGCCCGGTAGTCGGACAGGACTCTGGAAACACCATATATTTT.

The genes are TRBV3-1 (or the pseudogene TRBV3-2) and TRBJ1-1; 7 nucleotides match TRBD1. CDR1 LGHDT and CDR2 YNNKEL come from the germline V gene (reference sequence). V lost 0 bases, J lost 4 bases, and 8 bases stayed unmatched. The CDR3 is 16 residues long. The CDR3 spells CASSQDQGVGGTEAFF. The CDR3 DNA is TGTGCCAGCAGCCAAGATCAGGGGGTCGGGGGCACTGAAGCTTTCTTT.

This sequence joins TRBV5-1 and TRBJ2-5; D is undetermined. Trimming cost V 0 bases and J 5 bases, with 14 bases left between them. The germline CDR1 and CDR2 sequences are SGHRS and YFSETQ. The CDR3 contains 15 residues. DNA of the CDR3: TGCGCCAGCAGCTTGGCCGTGTCTAACCGGGAGACCCAGTACTTC. Protein sequence: CASSLAVSNRETQYF.